This TCR beta chain is drawn from a study of blood T cell repertoires in COVID-19. Study as a whole: Samples came from the United States, Italy and Spain, spanning acute and convalescent COVID-19. In each case, the material was cDNA or gDNA derived from T cells, B-cell-depleted T cells, or PBMCs.

The sample holds one count of this clone. Here immunoSEQ multiplex PCR was the method, and the copy in TCRdb shows in-frame clones only, minus some. The sample lists over 65,000 clones, about 90% occurring once. The source is a human donor in a cohort sampled during active COVID-19. Sequencing was carried out using peripheral blood.

The CDR3: CASSPFRDRVIGQGKLFF. The DNA for the CDR3 is TGTGCCAGCAGCCCTTTCCGGGACAGGGTTATCGGGCAGGGGAAACTGTTTTTT. The chain recombines TRBV14 with TRBJ1-4, with 9 bases that match TRBD1. Trimming cost V 4 bases and J 11 bases; bases outside gene matches: 20. CDR1 and CDR2 (germline): SGHDN, FVKESK. The CDR3 is 18 residues long.